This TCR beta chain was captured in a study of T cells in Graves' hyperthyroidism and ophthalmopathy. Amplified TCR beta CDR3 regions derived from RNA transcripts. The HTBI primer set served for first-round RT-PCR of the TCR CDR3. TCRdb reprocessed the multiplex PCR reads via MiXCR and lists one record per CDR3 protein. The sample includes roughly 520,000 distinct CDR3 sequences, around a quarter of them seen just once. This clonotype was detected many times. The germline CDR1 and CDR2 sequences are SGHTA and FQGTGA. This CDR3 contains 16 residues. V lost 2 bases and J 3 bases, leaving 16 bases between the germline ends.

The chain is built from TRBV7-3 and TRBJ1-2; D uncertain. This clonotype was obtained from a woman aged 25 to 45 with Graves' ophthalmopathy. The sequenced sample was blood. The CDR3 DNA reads TGTGCCAGCAGCTTATTAGGGAATGGCTTGGACTATGGCTACACCTTC. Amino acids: CASSLLGNGLDYGYTF.